Below, 5 T cell receptor beta chains from the same sample are listed, as sequenced in a study of shared T cell receptors in the human thymus. Method: immunoSEQ multiplex PCR; TCRdb's copy keeps in-frame clones and lacks some. The table records about 710,000 clones, around 87% of them present only once. These same data were also listed under a study on human thymus T cells.

Material: thymocytes. These receptors came from a boy younger than two with a congenital heart defect.

The genes are TRBV14 and TRBJ2-7; 9 bases are a match to TRBD1. This CDR3 contains 17 residues. Germline V gene lookup returns CDR1 SGHDN and CDR2 FVKESK. Losses at the gene ends were 3 bases for V and 2 bases for J; bases not matched to a gene: 11. The CDR3 coding sequence is TGTGCCAGCAGCCAGGAGGAGAGACAGGGGGAACCCTACGAGCAGTACTTC. Protein: CASSQEERQGEPYEQYF.

Remarks on this clone: The same CDR3 also results from other DNA sequences found in this sample. The genes are TRBV21-1 and TRBJ2-7; the table gives TRBD1 as D, unverified against the DNA. TRBV21-1 is a pseudogene. This CDR3 is built from 14 residues. CDR3 sequence reads: CASSKGQGSYEQYF. CDR3 coding DNA: TGTGCCAGCAGCAAAGGGCAGGGGAGTTACGAGCAGTACTTC.

Turning to this clone: The sample has other DNA sequences that encode this CDR3 too. This chain joins TRBV5-6 and TRBJ1-2; no clear D gene. This CDR3 contains 15 residues. Looked up from germline, CDR1 is SGHDT and CDR2 is YYEEEE. V gave up 0 bases and J gave up 5 bases, with 14 bases separating them. CDR3 residues: CASSLGPSRQYGYTF. The CDR3 nucleotides are TGTGCCAGCAGCTTGGGGCCTTCCCGTCAATATGGCTACACCTTC.

The sample holds one count of this clone. The V and J genes are TRBV28 and TRBJ1-2, with a possible D match to TRBD1 (5 bases). The V gene's germline CDR1 is MDHEN and CDR2 SYDVKM. This CDR3 has 10 residues. CDR3 region: CAAGNYGYTF. DNA for the CDR3: TGTGCAGCAGGGAACTATGGCTACACCTTC.

This sequence joins TRBV29-1 and TRBJ1-2; D is unclear. V was shortened by 4 bases and J by 8 bases, with 11 bases between the two germline ends. CDR3 length equals 11 residues. From germline, CDR1 is SQVTM and CDR2 ANQGSEA. DNA for the CDR3: TGCAGCGTTGTGATGTTGGGCGGCTACACCTTC. Translating it yields CSVVMLGGYTF.